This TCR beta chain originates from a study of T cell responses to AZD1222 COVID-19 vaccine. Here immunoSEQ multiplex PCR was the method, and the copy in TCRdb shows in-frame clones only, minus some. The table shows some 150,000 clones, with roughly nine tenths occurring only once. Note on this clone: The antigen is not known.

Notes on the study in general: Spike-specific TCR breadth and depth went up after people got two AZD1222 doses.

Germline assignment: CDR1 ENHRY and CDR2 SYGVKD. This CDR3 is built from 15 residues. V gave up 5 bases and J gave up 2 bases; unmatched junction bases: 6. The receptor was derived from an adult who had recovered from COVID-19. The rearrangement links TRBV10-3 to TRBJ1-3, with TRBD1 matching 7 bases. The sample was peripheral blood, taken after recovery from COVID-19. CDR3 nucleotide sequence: TGTGCCATCAGTCGAGAGGGGGCTGCTGGAAACACCATATATTTT. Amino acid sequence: CAISREGAAGNTIYF.